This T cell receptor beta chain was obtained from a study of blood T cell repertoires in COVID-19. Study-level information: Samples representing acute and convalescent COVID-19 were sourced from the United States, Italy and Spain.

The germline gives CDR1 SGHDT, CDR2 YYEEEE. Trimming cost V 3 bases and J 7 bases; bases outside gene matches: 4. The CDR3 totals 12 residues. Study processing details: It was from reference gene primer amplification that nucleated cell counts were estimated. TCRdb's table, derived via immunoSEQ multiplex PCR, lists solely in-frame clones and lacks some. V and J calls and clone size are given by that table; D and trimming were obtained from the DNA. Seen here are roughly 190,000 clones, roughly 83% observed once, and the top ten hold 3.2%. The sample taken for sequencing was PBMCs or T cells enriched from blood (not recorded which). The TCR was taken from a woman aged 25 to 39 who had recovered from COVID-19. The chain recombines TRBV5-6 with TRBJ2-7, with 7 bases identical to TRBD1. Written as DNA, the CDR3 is TGTGCCAGCAGCTCACAGGGGTGGGAGCAGTACTTC. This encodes CASSSQGWEQYF. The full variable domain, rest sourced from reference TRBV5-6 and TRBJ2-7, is DAGVTQSPTHLIKTRGQQVTLRCSPKSGHDTVSWYQQALGQGPQFIFQYYEEEERQRGNFPDRFSGHQFPNYSSELNVNALLLGDSALYLCASSSQGWEQYFGPGTRLTVT.